This TCR beta chain is drawn from a study of blood T cell repertoires in COVID-19. Study details: The study drew acute and convalescent COVID-19 samples from the United States, Italy and Spain.

This clone has just one count. TCRdb keeps only in-frame clones here, not all; method: immunoSEQ multiplex PCR. This table holds approximately 190,000 clones, around 86% found once. The germline V gene encodes CDR1 MNHEY and CDR2 SMNVEV (reference sequence). Trimming shortened V by 2 bases and J by 0 bases, and 10 bases separated the two germline ends. This CDR3 is 15 amino acids long. The sample comprised PBMCs or T cells enriched from blood (not recorded which). The clonotype comes from a woman in her thirties or forties in a cohort exposed to, infected with or recovered from COVID-19 (not recorded which). This chain joins TRBV27 and TRBJ1-1; D gene ambiguous. CDR3 DNA sequence: TGTGCCAGCAGTTTAGGAGGGAGTGTGAACACTGAAGCTTTCTTT. Translation gives CASSLGGSVNTEAFF.